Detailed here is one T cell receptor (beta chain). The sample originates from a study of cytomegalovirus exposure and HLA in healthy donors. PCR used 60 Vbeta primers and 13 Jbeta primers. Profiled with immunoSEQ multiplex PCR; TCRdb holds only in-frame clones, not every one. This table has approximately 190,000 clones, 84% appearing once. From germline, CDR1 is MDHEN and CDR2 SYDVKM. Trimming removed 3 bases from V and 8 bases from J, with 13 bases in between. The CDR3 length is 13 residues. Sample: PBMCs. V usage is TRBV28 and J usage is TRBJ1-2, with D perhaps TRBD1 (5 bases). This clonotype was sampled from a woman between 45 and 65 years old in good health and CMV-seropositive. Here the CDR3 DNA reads TGTGCCAGCAGTTTGTCTGGCGGGACCGGCTACACCTTC. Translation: CASSLSGGTGYTF.